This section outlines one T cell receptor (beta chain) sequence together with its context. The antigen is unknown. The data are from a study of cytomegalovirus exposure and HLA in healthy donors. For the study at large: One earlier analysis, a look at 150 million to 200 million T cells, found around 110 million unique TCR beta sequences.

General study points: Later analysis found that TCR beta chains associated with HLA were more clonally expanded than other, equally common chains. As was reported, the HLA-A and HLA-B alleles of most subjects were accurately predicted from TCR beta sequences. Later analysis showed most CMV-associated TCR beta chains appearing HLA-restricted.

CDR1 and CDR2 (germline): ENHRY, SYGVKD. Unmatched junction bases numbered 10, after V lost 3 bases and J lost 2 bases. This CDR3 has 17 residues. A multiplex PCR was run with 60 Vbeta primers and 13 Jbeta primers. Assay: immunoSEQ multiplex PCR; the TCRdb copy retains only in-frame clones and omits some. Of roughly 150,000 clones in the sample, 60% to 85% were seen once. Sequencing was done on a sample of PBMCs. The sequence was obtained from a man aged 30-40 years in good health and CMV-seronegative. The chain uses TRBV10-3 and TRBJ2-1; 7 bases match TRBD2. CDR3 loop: CAISDPTSLITYNEQFF. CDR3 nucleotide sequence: TGTGCCATCAGTGACCCGACTAGCCTAATTACCTACAATGAGCAGTTCTTC.